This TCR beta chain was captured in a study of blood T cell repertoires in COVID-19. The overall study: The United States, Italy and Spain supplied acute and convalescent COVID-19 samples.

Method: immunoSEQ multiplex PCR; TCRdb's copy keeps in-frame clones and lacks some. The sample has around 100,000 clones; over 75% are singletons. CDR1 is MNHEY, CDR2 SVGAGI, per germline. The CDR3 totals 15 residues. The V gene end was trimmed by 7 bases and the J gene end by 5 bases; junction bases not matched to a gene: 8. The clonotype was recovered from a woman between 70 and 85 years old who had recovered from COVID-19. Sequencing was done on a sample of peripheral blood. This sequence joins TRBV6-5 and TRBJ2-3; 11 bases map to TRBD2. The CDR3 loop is CASNGITSGGDTQYF. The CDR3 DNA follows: TGTGCCAGCAATGGTATAACTAGCGGGGGAGATACGCAGTATTTT.